Each of the 8 T cell receptor beta chains below was sequenced from the same sample in a study of cytomegalovirus exposure and HLA in healthy donors. In the PCR, 60 Vbeta and 13 Jbeta primers were used. Sequenced by immunoSEQ multiplex PCR; TCRdb stores in-frame clones only, minus some. The sample shows about 190,000 clones, around 87% of them seen only once. The sequencing input was PBMCs. The receptors were gathered from a boy aged 2 to 10 in good health and CMV-seronegative.

The chain links TRBV27 to TRBJ1-2, with TRBD1 as a possible D gene (5 bases). This CDR3 comprises 13 residues. The V gene lost 3 bases and the J gene lost 8 bases, with 13 bases spanning the gap. Germline CDR1 is MNHEY and CDR2 is SMNVEV (reference sequence). The CDR3 DNA is TGTGCCAGCAGTTTTATGGGGGGGGAGGGCTACACCTTC. Translating it yields CASSFMGGEGYTF.

The gene calls are TRBV7-2 and TRBJ2-7; D is ambiguous. Looked up from germline, CDR1 is SGHTA and CDR2 is FQGNSA. V gave up 4 bases and J gave up 2 bases, with 12 bases separating them. The CDR3 length is 14 residues. CDR3 in DNA: TGTGCCAGCAGCTCAGGCGATACCACCTACGAGCAGTACTTC. Translation: CASSSGDTTYEQYF. Variable domain in full (rest from reference TRBV7-2 and TRBJ2-7): GAGVSQSPSNKVTEKGKDVELRCDPISGHTALYWYRQSLGQGLEFLIYFQGNSAPDKSGLPSDRFSAERTGGSVSTLTIQRTQQEDSAVYLCASSSGDTTYEQYFGPGTRLTVT.

This clone has just a few counts. DNA for the CDR3: TGTGCCAGCAGTTTCGAGACTAGCGGGCCTCGCGGGCAGTTCTTC. This codes for CASSFETSGPRGQFF. The chain is built from TRBV28 and TRBJ2-1; 10 bases agree with TRBD2. The CDR3 runs to 15 residues. CDR1 and CDR2 from the germline V gene are MDHEN and SYDVKM. The J segment lost 12 bases and the V segment lost 3 bases, leaving 11 bases of the junction unmatched.

V and J are TRBV6-5 and TRBJ2-7, with 8 bases aligning to TRBD2. The CDR3 length is 15 residues. Germline CDR1 MNHEY, CDR2 SVGAGI. V was clipped by 6 bases and J by 3 bases; unmatched bases: 10. The CDR3 region is CASSHGRTSGYEQYF. Here the CDR3 DNA reads TGTGCCAGCAGCCATGGTAGAACTAGCGGCTACGAGCAGTACTTC.

V is TRBV28 and J is TRBJ2-7; D is possibly TRBD2 (5 bases). CDR3 length equals 17 residues. V was shortened by 5 bases and J by 3 bases, with 23 bases between the two germline ends. CDR1 is MDHEN and CDR2 is SYDVKM in the germline V gene. This CDR3 reads CASSVRITAWRSYEQYF. In DNA form, the CDR3 reads TGTGCCAGCAGTGTTAGAATCACAGCTTGGAGGAGCTACGAGCAGTACTTC.

The chain joins TRBV5-1 to TRBJ2-3; 8 bases map to TRBD2. The germline gives CDR1 SGHRS, CDR2 YFSETQ. After removal of 0 bases from V and 2 bases from J, the junction contained 5 bases not matched to a gene. The CDR3 has 16 residues. DNA for the CDR3: TGCGCCAGCAGCTTGGGAGGGCGGGGGGCCACAGATACGCAGTATTTT. Translated: CASSLGGRGATDTQYF.

This chain uses TRBV6-1 with TRBJ1-1, with D possibly TRBD1 on 5 matching bases. The V end lost 7 bases, the J end lost 0 bases, and 6 bases lay between the germline ends. Germline lookup yields CDR1 MNHNS and CDR2 SASEGT. The CDR3 loop spans 12 amino acids. CDR3 residues: CASNRLNTEAFF. The CDR3 nucleotides read TGTGCCAGCAACAGGTTGAACACTGAAGCTTTCTTT.

This clone appeared a single time. This chain links TRBV9 with TRBJ1-6; no clear D. The CDR3 totals 14 residues. Germline CDR1 reads SGDLS; CDR2 reads YYNGEE. V was cut by 7 bases and J by 10 bases, with 18 bases left in between. CDR3 nucleotides: TGTGCCAGCCGTACCGGGATAGGGTCCTCACCCCTCCACTTT. Its protein product is CASRTGIGSSPLHF.